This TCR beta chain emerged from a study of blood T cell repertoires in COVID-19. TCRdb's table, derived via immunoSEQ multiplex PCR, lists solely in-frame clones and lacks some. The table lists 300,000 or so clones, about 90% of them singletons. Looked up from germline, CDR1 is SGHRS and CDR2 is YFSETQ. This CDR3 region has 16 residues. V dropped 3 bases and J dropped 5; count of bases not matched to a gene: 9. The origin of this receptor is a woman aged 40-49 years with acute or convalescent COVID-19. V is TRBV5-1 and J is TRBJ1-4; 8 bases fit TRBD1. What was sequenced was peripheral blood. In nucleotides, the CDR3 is TGCGCCAGCAGCTCTTTGGGGGACAGGAGAAATGAAAAACTGTTTTTT. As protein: CASSSLGDRRNEKLFF.